The present T cell receptor (beta chain) was sequenced within a study of T cells in Graves' hyperthyroidism and ophthalmopathy. Study-level results: Stable hyperthyroidism was separated from ophthalmopathy by a model based on 13 V-J features. Blood also carried most thyroid clonotypes expanded above 0.001. Progression to ophthalmopathy was predicted a median of about 6.6 months early.

Using RNA transcripts as the source, TCR beta CDR3 regions were amplified. Carried out on the TCR CDR3, a first-round RT-PCR used the HTBI primer set. From the multiplex PCR reads, TCRdb called clonotypes with MiXCR, one entry per CDR3 protein. The table lists around 580,000 distinct CDR3 sequences, around 45% of them singletons, with about 7.8% in the top ten. Germline CDR1 and CDR2: SGDLS and YYNGEE. CDR3 length: 17 amino acids. Exclusion of a patient resulted from uncontrolled infection, other autoimmune disease, pregnancy or lactation. A note on this clonotype: What it binds is not known. Just one base apart from a much larger clone, this may be a read error.

The sequenced sample was peripheral blood or thyroid tissue (not recorded which). The chain links TRBV9 to TRBJ2-2; TRBD2 matches at 11 bases. This TCR derives from a woman younger than 35 with Graves' hyperthyroidism. CDR3 amino acids: CVSDTSGGSWNTGELFF. The CDR3 DNA reads TGTGTCAGCGATACTAGCGGGGGAAGCTGGAACACCGGGGAGCTGTTTTTT.